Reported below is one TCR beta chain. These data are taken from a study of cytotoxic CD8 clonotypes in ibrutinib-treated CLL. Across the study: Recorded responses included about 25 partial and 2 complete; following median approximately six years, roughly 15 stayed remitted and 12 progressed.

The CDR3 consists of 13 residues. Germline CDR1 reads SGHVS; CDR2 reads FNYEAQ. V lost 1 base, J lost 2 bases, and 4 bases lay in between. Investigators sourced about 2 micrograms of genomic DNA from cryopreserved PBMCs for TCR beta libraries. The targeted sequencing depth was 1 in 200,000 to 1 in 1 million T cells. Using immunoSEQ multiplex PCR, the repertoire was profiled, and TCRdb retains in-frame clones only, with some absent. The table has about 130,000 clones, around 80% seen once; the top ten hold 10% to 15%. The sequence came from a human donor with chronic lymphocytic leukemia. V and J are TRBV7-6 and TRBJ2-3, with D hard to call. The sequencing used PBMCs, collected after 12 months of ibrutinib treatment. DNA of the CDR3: TGTGCCAGCAGCTTAGTCGTCACAGATACGCAGTATTTT. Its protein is CASSLVVTDTQYF. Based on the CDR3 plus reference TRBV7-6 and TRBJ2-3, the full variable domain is GAGVSQSPRYKVTKRGQDVALRCDPISGHVSLYWYRQALGQGPEFLTYFNYEAQQDKSGLPNDRFSAERPEGSISTLTIQRTEQRDSAMYRCASSLVVTDTQYFGPGTRLTVL.